Presented here are 14 T cell receptor beta chains from one specimen sequenced in a study of T cells after yellow fever vaccination. MiXCR, run by TCRdb on the 5' RACE reads, gives a single entry per CDR3 protein. The repertoire holds around 340,000 distinct CDR3 sequences, with 8.5% to 10% as singletons. This material consisted of PBMCs, taken on the day of the first yellow fever vaccination. These receptors were taken from a young man who received the YFV17D yellow fever vaccine.

This clonotype turned up a few times. V is TRBV9 and J is TRBJ2-5; a possible D gene is TRBD2 (5 bases). The CDR3 has 13 amino acids. The germline V gene encodes CDR1 SGDLS and CDR2 YYNGEE. V was trimmed by 6 bases and J by 5 bases, leaving 14 bases between them. The CDR3 protein is CASNGRWEETQYF. In nucleotides, the CDR3 is TGTGCCAGCAATGGGCGATGGGAGGAGACCCAGTACTTC.

In its sample, this clonotype was seen many times. V and J are TRBV20-1 and TRBJ2-3; either TRBD1 or TRBD2 may supply D (5 bases each). V was shortened by 2 bases and J by 2 bases, with 11 bases between the two germline ends. The CDR3 is made up of 14 amino acids. Germline CDR1 is DFQATT and CDR2 is SNEGSKA (reference sequence). The CDR3 spells CSARRGPHTDTQYF. CDR3 coding DNA: TGCAGTGCTAGACGGGGACCCCACACAGATACGCAGTATTTT.

This clonotype was observed many times. The V call is TRBV4-1, the J call TRBJ2-7; maybe TRBD2 (5 bases). Germline CDR1 and CDR2: MGHRA and YSYEKL. V lost 0 bases and J 0 bases, leaving 15 bases between the germline ends. The CDR3 spans 17 residues. CDR3 region: CASSQEWTSGSSYEQYF. The CDR3 DNA reads as TGCGCCAGCAGCCAAGAGTGGACCAGCGGTAGCTCCTACGAGCAGTACTTC.

The chain employs TRBV20-1 and TRBJ2-7; D assignment may be TRBD1 or TRBD2 (5 bases each). Germline V CDR1 and CDR2: DFQATT, SNEGSKA (reference sequence). V was clipped by 2 bases and J by 0 bases, with 11 bases between them. This CDR3 region has 14 residues. This CDR3 reads CSARLRDASYEQYF. CDR3 DNA sequence: TGCAGTGCTAGACTTAGGGACGCCTCCTACGAGCAGTACTTC.

This clonotype was observed many times. The V gene is TRBV29-1, the J gene TRBJ2-1, with TRBD2 as a possible D gene (6 bases). The V and J ends lost 2 bases and 6 bases respectively, with 8 bases between them. This CDR3 has 12 residues. Germline V gives CDR1 SQVTM, CDR2 ANQGSEA. The CDR3 bases are TGCAGCGTTGAAATGGGGGGCAATGAGCAGTTCTTC. Translating it yields CSVEMGGNEQFF.

The sample holds many counts of this clonotype. V gene TRBV4-2 combines with J gene TRBJ2-7; D remains unclear. Trimming took off 1 base at V and 5 bases at J, with 18 bases between the two ends. This CDR3 has 16 amino acids. The germline V gene has CDR1 LGHNA and CDR2 YNFKEQ. The CDR3 reads CASSQGSFQDKNEQYF. As DNA, the CDR3 is TGTGCCAGCAGCCAAGGAAGTTTTCAGGATAAGAACGAGCAGTACTTC.

The table lists this clonotype with a few counts. The rearrangement links TRBV9 to TRBJ2-5; 7 positions agree with TRBD2. CDR1 is SGDLS, CDR2 YYNGEE, per germline. V was clipped by 0 bases and J by 5 bases; unmatched bases: 10. CDR3 size: 16 residues. CDR3 DNA: TGTGCCAGCAGCGTAGGCGGCGGGGGAGGTGAGGAGACCCAGTACTTC. The encoded protein is CASSVGGGGGEETQYF.

This clonotype was detected only a few times. This sequence joins TRBV7-9 and TRBJ1-2; no clear D. The CDR3 sequence is 13 residues long. Trimming left V 8 bases short and J 4 bases short, with 14 bases between. The germline V gene encodes CDR1 SEHNR and CDR2 FQNEAQ (reference sequence). The CDR3 here is CASASVTSYGYTF. CDR3 nucleotide sequence: TGTGCCAGCGCTTCGGTCACCTCCTATGGCTACACCTTC.

J is TRBJ2-1 and V is TRBV6-2 or TRBV6-3; D gene ambiguous. Trimming pared 3 bases from V and 7 bases from J, leaving 10 bases between. The CDR3 is 13 residues long. The germline V gene has CDR1 MNHEY and CDR2 SVGEGT. CDR3 nucleotide sequence: TGTGCCAGCAGTTATAATCGGCGGAATGAGCAGTTCTTC. It is translated as CASSYNRRNEQFF.

V is TRBV24-1 and J is TRBJ2-2, with a possible D match to TRBD2 (6 bases). The CDR3 runs to 15 residues. In germline, CDR1 is KGHDR, CDR2 SFDVKD. V gave up 5 bases and J gave up 6 bases, with 15 bases separating them. The CDR3 region is CATSGGGRSSGELFF. The CDR3 coding sequence is TGTGCCACCAGTGGGGGAGGACGGTCTTCCGGGGAGCTGTTTTTT.

This clonotype was counted many times. CDR3 protein: CASSQVGGGLYEQYF. The CDR3 DNA sequence: TGCGCCAGCAGCCAAGTGGGTGGGGGCCTCTACGAGCAGTACTTC. The chain uses TRBV4-1 and TRBJ2-7, with D possibly matching TRBD1 (6 bases). The CDR3 totals 15 residues. Trimming left V 1 base short and J 3 bases short, with 13 bases between. Germline lookup yields CDR1 MGHRA and CDR2 YSYEKL.

This clonotype turned up a few times. CDR3: CASSPRSGGANTGELFF. For the CDR3, the DNA is TGTGCCAGCAGCCCCCGAAGCGGGGGAGCGAACACCGGGGAGCTGTTTTTT. The rearrangement joins TRBV7-3 to TRBJ2-2; the match to TRBD2 covers 8 bases. The CDR3 covers 17 residues. Germline assignment: CDR1 SGHTA and CDR2 FQGTGA. V gave up 5 bases and J gave up 0 bases; unmatched junction bases: 8.

The V and J genes are TRBV7-2 and TRBJ1-1; D gene ambiguous. CDR1 is SGHTA and CDR2 is FQGNSA in the germline V gene. V lost 5 bases and J 0 bases, leaving 19 bases between the germline ends. The CDR3 contains 17 residues. CDR3 coding DNA: TGTGCCAGCAGCCCAAGAAGCCTCAACCTATTGAACACTGAAGCTTTCTTT. It codes for CASSPRSLNLLNTEAFF.

This clonotype was seen only a few times. The V call is TRBV27, the J call TRBJ2-2; D unresolved. CDR3 length equals 15 residues. Germline loops: CDR1 MNHEY, CDR2 SMNVEV (reference sequence). Trimming took off 6 bases at V and 5 bases at J, with 16 bases between the two ends. CDR3 loop: CASRIQLEDTGELFF. The DNA of the CDR3 is TGTGCCAGCAGGATACAACTCGAGGATACCGGGGAGCTGTTTTTT.